This T cell receptor beta chain was recovered during a study of response to subunit inactivated influenza vaccine. Overall study results and limits: T cells newly recruited by each seasonal influenza vaccination are few, the authors suggested.

This clonotype has more than one count but fewer than ten. No antigen is known for it. Trimming shortened V by 2 bases and J by 10 bases, and 12 bases separated the two germline ends. Germline CDR1 reads MGHRA; CDR2 reads YSYEKL. The CDR3 spans 14 residues. From the RT-PCR reads, TCRdb called clonotypes with MiXCR, one entry per CDR3 protein. The sample records 550,000 to 600,000 distinct CDR3 sequences, 10% to 15% being singletons. This clonotype was obtained from a man in his fifties or sixties who received an inactivated influenza vaccine. The sequences come from PBMCs from blood, collected on the day of vaccination. The genes are TRBV4-1 and TRBJ1-6; D possibly corresponds to TRBD1 (5 bases). CDR3 DNA: TGCGCCAGCAGCCAATACGGACCAGGGTCACCCCTCCACTTT. This sequence encodes CASSQYGPGSPLHF.